This T cell receptor beta chain was identified during a study of T-cell reconstitution after alpha-beta-depleted transplantation in children. This CDR3 has 14 amino acids. Trimming pared 4 bases from V and 2 bases from J, leaving 9 bases between. CDR1 and CDR2 (germline): LGHDT, YNNKEL (reference sequence). This sample's TCRbeta library carried unique molecular identifier barcodes. TCRdb ran MiXCR on the PCR reads and lists one entry per CDR3 protein. Among about 460,000 distinct CDR3 sequences listed, around 12% were seen once. The sequencing here drew on PBMCs from the stem cell graft donor, taken from the stem cell graft. The receptor was isolated from a human donor who donated a stem cell graft to a child with combined immunodeficiency. This chain uses TRBV3-1 with TRBJ2-1; a weak D match, TRBD2 (6 bases). CDR3 DNA sequence: TGTGCCAGCAGCCGGGGGGAAGCCTACAATGAGCAGTTCTTC. It encodes CASSRGEAYNEQFF.